The subject of this entry is one T cell receptor beta chain. The data were obtained in a study of T cell responses to AZD1222 COVID-19 vaccine. Looked up from germline, CDR1 is LNHNV and CDR2 is YYDKDF (reference sequence). The CDR3 is 16 amino acids. Trimming took off 0 bases at V and 5 bases at J, with 13 bases between the two ends. Produced via immunoSEQ multiplex PCR; TCRdb's table is partial and in-frame only. The repertoire holds 70,000 to 95,000 clones, with roughly 91% as singletons. The sequence was collected from an adult who received the AZD1222 COVID-19 vaccine. Sequences were derived from peripheral blood, sampled 28 days after the second AZD1222 dose. V and J are TRBV15 and TRBJ1-4; no firm D call. Here the CDR3 reads CATSRDPGLINEKLFF. In nucleotides, the CDR3 is TGTGCCACCAGCAGAGATCCCGGGCTAATAAATGAAAAACTGTTTTTT.